This T cell receptor beta chain was recorded in a study of neoadjuvant anti-PD-1 for oral cavity cancer. Study context: Non-progressing patients received a fourth nivolumab dose near day 43, then surgery on days 50-56. Study-level results: TCR analyses covered only a few patients per response group.

The patients had HPV-negative, locally advanced oral cavity squamous cell carcinoma. This clone was detected a few times. Its cognate antigen is unknown. V dropped 0 bases and J dropped 7 bases, with 5 bases sitting between them. Germline V gives CDR1 SGDLS, CDR2 YYNGEE. The CDR3 contains 12 residues. Clones were read by immunoSEQ multiplex PCR, and TCRdb kept only the in-frame ones, dropping some. The sample lists approximately 7,200 clones; about 54% were seen once. The V call is TRBV9, the J call TRBJ2-1, with D maybe TRBD1 (5 bases). The sequence came from a person aged 35 to 85 with oral cavity squamous cell carcinoma. This sample comprised tumor tissue, obtained before nivolumab (anti-PD-1) treatment. The DNA for the CDR3 is TGTGCCAGCAGCGTAGCAGGGAATGAGCAGTTCTTC. Its translation is CASSVAGNEQFF.